Listed below are T cell receptor beta chains from one sample, sequenced in a study of persistence of HIV-infected CD4 T cells. Only in-frame clones appear in the TCRdb table, and some are missing; sequencing was by immunoSEQ multiplex PCR. The sample shows 35,000 to 55,000 clones, just over 90% of them seen only once. No antigens are known for them. Specimen: CD4+ T cells sorted from PBMCs after approximately 19-hour stimulation, collected from a patient who received antiretroviral therapy. These TCRs come from an adult man with HIV who was CMV-seropositive. Each CDR3 is given with its conserved first and last residue. The order of the fields is CDR3 length, clone size, J gene, D gene, V gene, CDR3 protein, CDR3 DNA. The D gene is left open where the match is weak. Clone size, where shown, is once, few, many, or a class for clones that have expanded.

cdr3_length: 18
clone_size: -
j_call: TRBJ1-5
d_call: TRBD1
v_call: TRBV2
cdr3_aa: CASKRGQGGALSNQPQHF
cdr3_nt: TGTGCCAGCAAGAGGGGGCAGGGAGGGGCCCTTAGCAATCAGCCCCAGCATTTT

cdr3_length: 16
clone_size: -
j_call: TRBJ1-5
d_call: -
v_call: TRBV18
cdr3_aa: CASSPQGVGRNQPQHF
cdr3_nt: TGTGCCAGCTCGCCTCAAGGGGTCGGGAGGAATCAGCCCCAGCATTTT

cdr3_length: 14
clone_size: few
j_call: TRBJ1-1
d_call: TRBD1
v_call: TRBV27
cdr3_aa: CASSLYGTGLEAFF
cdr3_nt: TGTGCCAGCAGTTTATACGGGACAGGCCTTGAAGCTTTCTTT

cdr3_length: 15
clone_size: -
j_call: TRBJ2-7
d_call: -
v_call: TRBV28
cdr3_aa: CASTSRRHNSYEQYF
cdr3_nt: TGTGCCAGCACGAGCCGAAGGCACAACTCCTACGAGCAGTACTTC

cdr3_length: 16
clone_size: few
j_call: TRBJ1-5
d_call: -
v_call: TRBV3-1/TRBV3-2
cdr3_aa: CASSQVGRISNQPQHF
cdr3_nt: TGTGCCAGCAGCCAAGTTGGGCGGATAAGCAATCAGCCCCAGCATTTT

cdr3_length: 15
clone_size: -
j_call: TRBJ1-6
d_call: -
v_call: TRBV5-4
cdr3_aa: CASSLGSGSNSPLHF
cdr3_nt: TGTGCCAGCAGCTTGGGTTCAGGGTCTAATTCACCCCTCCACTTT

cdr3_length: 14
clone_size: -
j_call: TRBJ1-1
d_call: TRBD1
v_call: TRBV3-1/TRBV3-2
cdr3_aa: CASSQADRVPEAFF
cdr3_nt: TGTGCCAGCAGCCAGGCTGACAGGGTCCCTGAAGCTTTCTTT

cdr3_length: 12
clone_size: -
j_call: TRBJ1-4
d_call: -
v_call: TRBV2
cdr3_aa: CASKGIDEKLFF
cdr3_nt: TGTGCCAGCAAAGGGATCGATGAAAAACTGTTTTTT

cdr3_length: 15
clone_size: few
j_call: TRBJ1-4
d_call: -
v_call: TRBV27
cdr3_aa: CASRNRATTNEKLFF
cdr3_nt: TGTGCCAGTCGGAACAGGGCCACAACTAATGAAAAACTGTTTTTT

cdr3_length: 16
clone_size: -
j_call: TRBJ2-1
d_call: -
v_call: TRBV7-3
cdr3_aa: CASSLGTATGLNRFVF
cdr3_nt: TGTGCCAGCAGCTTAGGGACGGCAACAGGGTTGAATAGGTTTGTCTTC

cdr3_length: 13
clone_size: -
j_call: TRBJ1-1
d_call: -
v_call: TRBV3-1/TRBV3-2
cdr3_aa: CASSQVQRTEAFF
cdr3_nt: TGTGCCAGCAGCCAAGTACAACGCACTGAAGCTTTCTTT

cdr3_length: 13
clone_size: -
j_call: TRBJ2-3
d_call: -
v_call: TRBV7-9
cdr3_aa: CASSLGRLDTQYF
cdr3_nt: TGTGCCAGCAGCTTAGGCCGGCTAGATACGCAGTATTTT

cdr3_length: 15
clone_size: -
j_call: TRBJ1-1
d_call: TRBD1
v_call: TRBV7-8
cdr3_aa: CASSVQGPLNTEAFF
cdr3_nt: TGTGCCAGCAGTGTACAGGGGCCCCTGAACACTGAAGCTTTCTTT

cdr3_length: 15
clone_size: -
j_call: TRBJ1-2
d_call: -
v_call: TRBV2
cdr3_aa: CASSTSRSIIYGYTF
cdr3_nt: TGTGCCAGCAGTACCTCCAGGAGTATTATATATGGCTACACCTTC

cdr3_length: 13
clone_size: once
j_call: TRBJ1-3
d_call: -
v_call: TRBV5-1
cdr3_aa: CASRQGAGNTIYF
cdr3_nt: TGCGCCAGCAGACAGGGAGCTGGAAACACCATATATTTT

cdr3_length: 14
clone_size: -
j_call: TRBJ2-7
d_call: TRBD2
v_call: TRBV6-5
cdr3_aa: CASDIAGGPYEQYF
cdr3_nt: TGTGCCAGTGATATAGCGGGGGGGCCCTACGAGCAGTACTTC

cdr3_length: 15
clone_size: once
j_call: TRBJ2-1
d_call: TRBD2
v_call: TRBV2
cdr3_aa: CASRETSGGHNEQFF
cdr3_nt: TGTGCCAGCAGGGAGACTAGCGGGGGGCACAATGAGCAGTTCTTC

cdr3_length: 15
clone_size: -
j_call: TRBJ1-2
d_call: -
v_call: TRBV4-1
cdr3_aa: CASSQALILTGGYTF
cdr3_nt: TGCGCCAGCAGCCAAGCTCTGATTCTCACCGGTGGCTACACCTTC

cdr3_length: 13
clone_size: -
j_call: TRBJ1-1
d_call: -
v_call: TRBV2
cdr3_aa: CASSGRGNTEAFF
cdr3_nt: TGTGCCAGCAGTGGCAGGGGGAACACTGAAGCTTTCTTT

cdr3_length: 17
clone_size: -
j_call: TRBJ2-7
d_call: TRBD1
v_call: TRBV7-9
cdr3_aa: CASSKTGRLGSSYEQYF
cdr3_nt: TGTGCCAGCAGCAAGACAGGGCGCTTGGGGAGCTCCTACGAGCAGTACTTC

cdr3_length: 12
clone_size: -
j_call: TRBJ2-4
d_call: -
v_call: TRBV9
cdr3_aa: CASSRFENIQYF
cdr3_nt: TGTGCCAGCAGCCGATTCGAAAACATTCAGTACTTC

cdr3_length: 16
clone_size: once
j_call: TRBJ2-7
d_call: TRBD2
v_call: TRBV9
cdr3_aa: CASSVDGTSGVYEQYF
cdr3_nt: TGTGCCAGCAGCGTCGATGGGACTAGCGGGGTCTACGAGCAGTACTTC

cdr3_length: 16
clone_size: -
j_call: TRBJ1-2
d_call: -
v_call: TRBV3-1/TRBV3-2
cdr3_aa: CASSQGGGLSFYGYTF
cdr3_nt: TGTGCCAGCAGCCAGGGGGGAGGGCTTTCCTTCTATGGCTACACCTTC

cdr3_length: 16
clone_size: -
j_call: TRBJ2-2
d_call: TRBD2
v_call: TRBV5-1
cdr3_aa: CASATSGVSNTGELFF
cdr3_nt: TGCGCCAGCGCGACTAGCGGGGTGTCGAACACCGGGGAGCTGTTTTTT

cdr3_length: 15
clone_size: -
j_call: TRBJ2-3
d_call: TRBD1
v_call: TRBV6-5
cdr3_aa: CASTLDRGSTDTQYF
cdr3_nt: TGTGCCAGCACCCTGGACAGGGGCAGCACAGATACGCAGTATTTT

cdr3_length: 14
clone_size: -
j_call: TRBJ2-2
d_call: -
v_call: TRBV7-3
cdr3_aa: CASSHGTATGELFF
cdr3_nt: TGTGCCAGCAGCCACGGGACTGCGACCGGGGAGCTGTTTTTT

cdr3_length: 12
clone_size: -
j_call: TRBJ2-5
d_call: -
v_call: TRBV5-1
cdr3_aa: CASRSDRETQYF
cdr3_nt: TGCGCCAGCAGGTCCGACAGAGAGACCCAGTACTTC

cdr3_length: 18
clone_size: -
j_call: TRBJ2-7
d_call: TRBD2
v_call: TRBV4-1
cdr3_aa: CASSLWTSGGDMRYEQYF
cdr3_nt: TGCGCCAGCAGCCTCTGGACTAGCGGGGGGGATATGAGGTACGAGCAGTACTTC

cdr3_length: 15
clone_size: -
j_call: TRBJ2-3
d_call: -
v_call: TRBV5-4
cdr3_aa: CASSFFTGNTDTQYF
cdr3_nt: TGTGCCAGCAGCTTTTTTACAGGGAACACAGATACGCAGTATTTT

cdr3_length: 15
clone_size: -
j_call: TRBJ1-5
d_call: -
v_call: TRBV7-2
cdr3_aa: CASSLTGGWNQPQHF
cdr3_nt: TGTGCCAGCAGCTTAACGGGTGGATGGAATCAGCCCCAGCATTTT

cdr3_length: 15
clone_size: -
j_call: TRBJ2-1
d_call: -
v_call: TRBV19
cdr3_aa: CASSLFGQLGNEQFF
cdr3_nt: TGTGCCAGTAGTCTGTTCGGACAGTTAGGCAATGAGCAGTTCTTC

cdr3_length: 16
clone_size: -
j_call: TRBJ2-2
d_call: TRBD1
v_call: TRBV5-1
cdr3_aa: CASSLGGTGYTGELFF
cdr3_nt: TGCGCCAGCAGCTTGGGCGGGACAGGGTATACCGGGGAGCTGTTTTTT

cdr3_length: 14
clone_size: -
j_call: TRBJ2-7
d_call: TRBD2
v_call: TRBV5-1
cdr3_aa: CASSLSSGSYEQYF
cdr3_nt: TGCGCCAGCAGCTTGTCTAGCGGAAGCTACGAGCAGTACTTC

cdr3_length: 16
clone_size: -
j_call: TRBJ2-1
d_call: -
v_call: TRBV7-3
cdr3_aa: CASSLTSGGPYNEQFF
cdr3_nt: TGTGCCAGCAGCTTAACGTCCGGGGGGCCGTACAATGAGCAGTTCTTC

cdr3_length: 16
clone_size: -
j_call: TRBJ1-2
d_call: TRBD1
v_call: TRBV5-1
cdr3_aa: CASSWGPGTGIYGYTF
cdr3_nt: TGCGCCAGCAGCTGGGGGCCCGGGACAGGCATTTATGGCTACACCTTC

cdr3_length: 14
clone_size: -
j_call: TRBJ2-1
d_call: -
v_call: TRBV5-1
cdr3_aa: CASERGGAYNEQFF
cdr3_nt: TGCGCCAGCGAAAGGGGGGGGGCTTACAATGAGCAGTTCTTC

cdr3_length: 17
clone_size: -
j_call: TRBJ1-6
d_call: TRBD1
v_call: TRBV7-3
cdr3_aa: CASSLFPTGGTNSPLHF
cdr3_nt: TGTGCCAGCAGCCTCTTCCCGACAGGGGGCACGAATTCACCCCTCCACTTT

cdr3_length: 15
clone_size: -
j_call: TRBJ2-3
d_call: -
v_call: TRBV5-1
cdr3_aa: CASSLVRAHTDTQYF
cdr3_nt: TGCGCCAGCAGCTTGGTACGAGCGCACACAGATACGCAGTATTTT

cdr3_length: 17
clone_size: -
j_call: TRBJ2-3
d_call: -
v_call: TRBV24-1
cdr3_aa: CATSDLRSREGTDTQYF
cdr3_nt: TGTGCCACCAGTGACCTCAGAAGCCGAGAAGGCACAGATACGCAGTATTTT

cdr3_length: 14
clone_size: -
j_call: TRBJ2-3
d_call: TRBD2
v_call: TRBV9
cdr3_aa: CASRRGLETDTQYF
cdr3_nt: TGTGCCAGCAGACGAGGACTAGAAACAGATACGCAGTATTTT

cdr3_length: 15
clone_size: -
j_call: TRBJ2-2
d_call: TRBD2
v_call: TRBV18
cdr3_aa: CASSQLLAGAGELFF
cdr3_nt: TGTGCCAGCTCACAACTACTAGCGGGGGCCGGGGAGCTGTTTTTT

cdr3_length: 11
clone_size: -
j_call: TRBJ1-2
d_call: -
v_call: TRBV29-1
cdr3_aa: CSVEQIYGYTF
cdr3_nt: TGCAGCGTTGAACAGATCTATGGCTACACCTTC

cdr3_length: 14
clone_size: -
j_call: TRBJ2-4
d_call: TRBD1
v_call: TRBV5-1
cdr3_aa: CASSLQGGKNIQYF
cdr3_nt: TGCGCCAGCAGCTTACAGGGGGGCAAAAACATTCAGTACTTC

cdr3_length: 15
clone_size: once
j_call: TRBJ1-3
d_call: -
v_call: TRBV5-1
cdr3_aa: CASSLGLLSGNTIYF
cdr3_nt: TGCGCCAGCAGCTTGGGCCTTCTCTCTGGAAACACCATATATTTT

cdr3_length: 14
clone_size: -
j_call: TRBJ1-5
d_call: TRBD1
v_call: TRBV6-5
cdr3_aa: CASRGQVSNQPQHF
cdr3_nt: TGTGCCAGCAGAGGACAGGTTAGCAATCAGCCCCAGCATTTT

cdr3_length: 15
clone_size: -
j_call: TRBJ2-3
d_call: -
v_call: TRBV18
cdr3_aa: CASSPSGLPTDTQYF
cdr3_nt: TGTGCCAGCTCACCCAGCGGACTACCAACAGATACGCAGTATTTT

cdr3_length: 16
clone_size: -
j_call: TRBJ2-1
d_call: TRBD2
v_call: TRBV5-4
cdr3_aa: CASSLKFGGANNEQFF
cdr3_nt: TGTGCCAGCAGCTTGAAATTCGGGGGGGCCAACAATGAGCAGTTCTTC

cdr3_length: 17
clone_size: -
j_call: TRBJ2-6
d_call: -
v_call: TRBV5-1
cdr3_aa: CASSLVPSNSGANVLTF
cdr3_nt: TGCGCCAGCAGCTTGGTGCCGAGTAACTCTGGGGCCAACGTCCTGACTTTC

cdr3_length: 17
clone_size: -
j_call: TRBJ2-2
d_call: TRBD1
v_call: TRBV20-1
cdr3_aa: CSASDYHRGPNTGELFF
cdr3_nt: TGCAGTGCTAGTGATTACCACAGGGGCCCGAACACCGGGGAGCTGTTTTTT

cdr3_length: 18
clone_size: -
j_call: TRBJ2-5
d_call: -
v_call: TRBV21-1
cdr3_aa: CASSPRTSGGGPQETQYF
cdr3_nt: TGTGCCAGCAGCCCCCGGACTAGCGGGGGGGGACCACAAGAGACCCAGTACTTC

cdr3_length: 16
clone_size: -
j_call: TRBJ2-1
d_call: -
v_call: TRBV28
cdr3_aa: CASSDLVAGRYNEQFF
cdr3_nt: TGTGCCAGCAGTGACCTGGTTGCAGGGAGGTACAATGAGCAGTTCTTC

cdr3_length: 13
clone_size: -
j_call: TRBJ2-4
d_call: TRBD1
v_call: TRBV28
cdr3_aa: CASRAGGGNIQYF
cdr3_nt: TGTGCCAGCAGGGCAGGGGGCGGTAACATTCAGTACTTC

cdr3_length: 15
clone_size: -
j_call: TRBJ1-1
d_call: -
v_call: TRBV19
cdr3_aa: CASSIWRQGNTEAFF
cdr3_nt: TGTGCCAGTAGTATATGGCGGCAGGGGAACACTGAAGCTTTCTTT

cdr3_length: 14
clone_size: -
j_call: TRBJ1-2
d_call: -
v_call: TRBV25-1
cdr3_aa: CASSPREGWYGYTF
cdr3_nt: TGTGCCAGCAGTCCCCGAGAGGGTTGGTATGGCTACACCTTC

cdr3_length: 13
clone_size: -
j_call: TRBJ1-2
d_call: -
v_call: TRBV2
cdr3_aa: CASSEGRNYGYTF
cdr3_nt: TGTGCCAGCAGTGAAGGGCGGAACTATGGCTACACCTTC

cdr3_length: 16
clone_size: -
j_call: TRBJ2-3
d_call: TRBD1
v_call: TRBV5-4
cdr3_aa: CASSLEGALVTDTQYF
cdr3_nt: TGTGCCAGCAGCTTGGAGGGGGCCCTGGTCACAGATACGCAGTATTTT

cdr3_length: 15
clone_size: -
j_call: TRBJ2-3
d_call: -
v_call: TRBV29-1
cdr3_aa: CSVGPLGGAPDTQYF
cdr3_nt: TGCAGCGTGGGCCCCCTAGGAGGCGCCCCAGATACGCAGTATTTT

cdr3_length: 13
clone_size: -
j_call: TRBJ1-3
d_call: -
v_call: TRBV10-2
cdr3_aa: CASSESRQNTIYF
cdr3_nt: TGCGCCAGCAGTGAGTCTAGGCAGAACACCATATATTTT

cdr3_length: 14
clone_size: -
j_call: TRBJ1-6
d_call: -
v_call: TRBV7-3
cdr3_aa: CASSLQSYNSPLHF
cdr3_nt: TGTGCCAGCAGCTTACAGTCCTATAATTCACCCCTCCACTTT

cdr3_length: 17
clone_size: -
j_call: TRBJ2-7
d_call: TRBD2
v_call: TRBV2
cdr3_aa: CASSFPLPTSGDREQYF
cdr3_nt: TGTGCCAGCAGTTTCCCCCTCCCGACTAGCGGGGATCGCGAGCAGTACTTC